The 14 T cell receptor beta chains listed next were all sequenced from one sample in a study of blood T cell repertoires in COVID-19. This table comes from immunoSEQ multiplex PCR, and its TCRdb copy is limited to in-frame clones, with some not included. The sample includes about 130,000 clones, 70% to 80% of them seen just once. Sequenced input: peripheral blood. These TCRs come from a woman aged 70-85 years with COVID-19, enrolled during active disease.

The chain uses TRBV3-1 (or the pseudogene TRBV3-2) and TRBJ1-3, with D possibly matching TRBD1 (5 bases). The germline V and J ends were trimmed by 2 bases and 4 bases, with 9 bases remaining between them. The V gene's germline CDR1 is LGHDT and CDR2 YNNKEL (reference sequence). The CDR3 is 14 residues long. The CDR3 DNA reads as TGTGCCAGCAGCCAAAGGACACTCGGAAACACCATATATTTT. As protein: CASSQRTLGNTIYF.

The rearrangement uses TRBV6-5 and TRBJ1-6; 7 nucleotides line up with TRBD1. Trimming removed 6 bases from V and 7 bases from J; junction bases left unmatched: 6. The CDR3 has 14 residues. Germline V CDR1 and CDR2: MNHEY, SVGAGI. CDR3 amino acids: CASSSPGGNSPLHF. The CDR3 nucleotides are TGTGCCAGCAGCTCCCCAGGGGGGAATTCACCCCTCCACTTT.

The rearrangement links TRBV9 to TRBJ2-2; D is possibly TRBD1 (6 bases). The CDR3 runs 14 residues. Germline V gene data show CDR1 as SGDLS and CDR2 as YYNGEE. Deletions cut 7 bases from V and 0 bases from J, with 10 bases between. CDR3 nucleotides: TGTGCCAGCCGCCAGGGGACGAACACCGGGGAGCTGTTTTTT. Amino acids: CASRQGTNTGELFF.

The J gene is TRBJ2-1, the V gene TRBV5-1; TRBD1 aligns across 9 bases. CDR3 length equals 15 residues. V shed 4 bases and J 5 bases; nucleotides not matched to a gene: 7. CDR1 is SGHRS, CDR2 YFSETQ, per germline. As DNA, the CDR3 is TGCGCCAGCAGCCTAGCCGGACAGGGGCACAATGAGCAGTTCTTC. Amino acids: CASSLAGQGHNEQFF.

The chain employs TRBV3-1 (or the pseudogene TRBV3-2) and TRBJ1-6, with 7 positions matching TRBD1. With 1 base clipped from V and 7 bases from J, the junction kept 4 bases outside the gene matches. The germline V gene encodes CDR1 LGHDT and CDR2 YNNKEL (reference sequence). The CDR3 is 15 residues long. CDR3 sequence reads: CASSQGDRVNSPLHF. In DNA, the CDR3 is TGTGCCAGCAGCCAAGGAGACAGGGTGAATTCACCCCTCCACTTT.

This clone occurred once. This chain links TRBV6-5 with TRBJ1-5; no clear D gene. The CDR3 contains 14 residues. Trimming took off 5 bases at V and 2 bases at J, with 10 bases between the two ends. Looked up from germline, CDR1 is MNHEY and CDR2 is SVGAGI. The CDR3: CASSPHLRNQPQHF. CDR3 DNA sequence: TGTGCCAGCAGTCCACACCTTCGCAATCAGCCCCAGCATTTT.

The chain is built from TRBV7-2 and TRBJ1-4; possible D gene TRBD1, 6 bases. Germline loops: CDR1 SGHTA, CDR2 FQGNSA. This CDR3 spans 15 amino acids. Trimming took off 7 bases at V and 0 bases at J, with 12 bases between the two ends. Here the CDR3 reads CASTLQGTTNEKLFF. The CDR3 DNA reads TGTGCCAGCACCCTACAGGGTACAACTAATGAAAAACTGTTTTTT.

The V and J genes are TRBV19 and TRBJ1-5; TRBD1 agrees at 8 bases. Per the germline V gene, CDR1 is LNHDA and CDR2 is SQIVND (reference sequence). The length of the CDR3 is 16 residues. V lost 7 bases, J lost 6 bases, and 14 bases stayed unmatched. CDR3 sequence: CASTKGQAHLAQPQHF. Here the CDR3 DNA reads TGTGCCAGTACCAAGGGACAGGCTCACCTCGCTCAGCCCCAGCATTTT. Supplemented by reference TRBV19 and TRBJ1-5, the full variable domain reads DGGITQSPKYLFRKEGQNVTLSCEQNLNHDAMYWYRQDPGQGLRLIYYSQIVNDFQKGDIAEGYSVSREKKESFPLTVTSAQKNPTAFYLCASTKGQAHLAQPQHFGDGTRLSIL.

This chain connects TRBV27 to TRBJ1-3, with D unclear. Trimming pared 7 bases from V and 4 bases from J, leaving 11 bases between. Germline values: CDR1 MNHEY, CDR2 SMNVEV (reference sequence). The CDR3 loop spans 13 amino acids. The CDR3 spells CASTAAVGNTIYF. The DNA for the CDR3 is TGTGCCAGCACTGCGGCGGTGGGAAACACCATATATTTT.

This clone has at least ten counts. The chain joins TRBV6-2 or TRBV6-3 to TRBJ2-3, with D possibly matching TRBD2 (5 bases). With 6 bases removed from V and 1 base from J, the gap between germline ends came to 23 bases. Looked up from germline, CDR1 is MNHEY and CDR2 is SVGEGT. CDR3 length equals 18 residues. The CDR3 nucleotides are TGTGCCAGCAGCTCGACGAGGGCTAGGGCATGGGGCACAGATACGCAGTATTTT. Amino acid sequence: CASSSTRARAWGTDTQYF.

This clone has only a few counts. This sequence joins TRBV29-1 and TRBJ1-1; D remains unclear. Per germline, CDR1 SQVTM and CDR2 ANQGSEA. Deletions cut 2 bases from V and 2 bases from J, with 6 bases between. The CDR3 extends over 12 amino acids. CDR3 protein: CSVEFLNTEAFF. The CDR3 DNA is TGCAGCGTTGAATTTCTCAACACTGAAGCTTTCTTT.

V usage is TRBV27 and J usage is TRBJ1-6; the D gene is possibly TRBD1 (5 bases). Trimming removed 7 bases from V and 4 bases from J, with 11 bases in between. There are 14 residues in the CDR3. The germline V gene encodes CDR1 MNHEY and CDR2 SMNVEV (reference sequence). CDR3 in DNA: TGTGCCAGCAAGACAGACCCATATAATTCACCCCTCCACTTT. Its protein is CASKTDPYNSPLHF.

The gene calls are TRBV11-1 and TRBJ2-7, with TRBD1 as a possible D gene (6 bases). Germline V gene data show CDR1 as SGHAT and CDR2 as FQDESV (reference sequence). The CDR3 sequence is 15 residues long. The V end lost 0 bases, the J end lost 0 bases, and 9 bases lay between the germline ends. The CDR3 DNA sequence: TGTGCCAGCAGCTTAGCTACGGGACACTCCTACGAGCAGTACTTC. It is translated as CASSLATGHSYEQYF. The whole variable domain, filled in from reference TRBV11-1 and TRBJ2-7, reads EAEVAQSPRYKITEKSQAVAFWCDPISGHATLYWYRQILGQGPELLVQFQDESVVDDSQLPKDRFSAERLKGVDSTLKIQPAELGDSAMYLCASSLATGHSYEQYFGPGTRLTVT.

This clone has a handful of counts. V and J are TRBV29-1 and TRBJ2-7; 7 nucleotides agree with TRBD1. Unmatched junction bases numbered 6, after V lost 5 bases and J lost 2 bases. Germline CDR1 is SQVTM and CDR2 is ANQGSEA. This CDR3 has 13 amino acids. The CDR3 DNA reads as TGCAGCGTTTATCGGACAGGTACCTACGAGCAGTACTTC. Protein: CSVYRTGTYEQYF.